One TCR beta chain is described in this entry. This receptor's antigen is unknown. Per-base qualities were not stored, and no clone one base away is much larger. TCR CDR3 regions were amplified from genomic DNA by multiplex PCR using the deep immunoSEQ assay. Extracted genomic DNA from each cell subset was spread evenly across all wells of several immunoSEQ 96-well plates, with each plate serving as a replicate. For sorted subsets, approximately 0.2 ug of genomic DNA, equivalent to some 30,000 T cell genomes, went into each replicate PCR. Purified libraries were measured with a Qubit 3.0 fluorometer, size-checked on a Bioanalyzer 2100, and measured again with the KAPA Library Quantification kit. Every immunoSEQ 96-well plate was sequenced on a separate single-read 150-cycle Illumina NextSeq 550 flow cell. The authors' analysis ran thus. The immunoSEQ output contained only junctional sequences without quality scores, so filtering could not match that applied to full-length reads. To assign V/J genes and CDR3, sequences were annotated against IMGT germline references using PyIR, a Python wrapper for IgBLAST v1.9. Any read was removed if the V/J assignment was weak (E-value above 1e-6), the CDR3 was missing, or the read contained stop codons, out-of-frame junctions, or ambiguous translated residues. A V3J clonotype was defined by an identical inferred V gene, J gene, and CDR3 amino acid sequence. The percentage overlap between two repertoires was calculated by dividing the number of shared unique clonotypes by the size of the smaller repertoire. Repertoire richness was assessed with RTK rarefaction, the Chao1 estimator, and Recon v2.1 estimates of unobserved clonotypes. Generation probabilities for all TCRbeta clonotypes obtained by the gDNA method from a handful of donors were computed using OLGA. Not all clones reach the TCRdb copy of this immuneACCESS table, which keeps in-frame sequences only. Checked studies attribute under half of the gap to unresolved V genes and leave the rest unexplained. V and J calls and clone size are copied from that table; D and trimming were computed from the DNA. Across this sample there are some 2.1 million clones, with 80% to 95% seen only once. Over 1.5% of the sample is in the top ten clones.

The V end gives up 5 bases and the J end 4 bases, leaving 11 bases in the junction not matched to a gene. From cysteine to phenylalanine, the CDR3 is 16 amino acids long. Only the CDR3 region is kept as DNA, spanning 48 bases read in frame from base 1. The CDR1 and CDR2 encoded by the germline V gene are MDHEN and SYDVKM. These data originate in a study of shared clonotypes between healthy human individuals (dated by TCRdb to about 2020). Background for the entire study: Two women and a few men aged 18 to 49 years were included in the cohort. Per donor, three plates each were used for CD4 naive and CD4 memory, two for CD8 naive, and one for CD8 memory. Blood TCR repertoires of a handful of healthy adults were deeply sequenced to estimate repertoire size and the extent of clonotype sharing between individuals. To increase sequencing depth and limit assay-specific biases, TCR repertoire library preparation and sequencing were carried out by different laboratories using diverse techniques. Leukapheresis yielded between about 0.85 and 10 billion PBMCs per donor. Overall study results and their limits: When a handful of donors were compared, the shared fraction of clonotypes was about 5% for naive CD4, about 4% for naive CD8, 2.3% for memory CD4, and roughly 0.43% for memory CD8. Sampling was restricted to blood, and TCR repertoires in tissue are likely to differ from TCR repertoires in blood. Because the study included only a small number of donors, the genetic and exposure-history diversity represented was limited. Compared with non-shared clonotypes, clonotypes shared by all four sorted-subset donors had higher generation probabilities. Pairwise subsampling led to the expectation that sequencing depth would affect the degree of clonotype sharing among donors. Incomplete sequencing was indicated by rarefaction of sorted-subset datasets, despite the large sequencing depth. Naive subsets generally had larger estimated clonotype richness than memory subsets did.

For the CD8 naive samples, CD45RO-negative cells were positively selected for CCR7, yielding a CD45RA+CCR7+ population from which TemRA cells were excluded. The donors were healthy, HIV-negative adults with no recently reported acute infections or vaccinations. Every donor was a Caucasian adult living in Nashville, Tennessee, USA. Blood was obtained by leukapheresis, after which PBMCs were separated by Ficoll-Histopaque density gradient centrifugation and cryopreserved in liquid nitrogen vapor phase. Purity and quantity of every magnetically sorted T cell population were checked by analytical flow cytometry. Each sorted fraction had its genomic DNA isolated and then quantified by UV absorbance on a Nanodrop 2000c.

The sample comprised naive CD8+ T cells from PBMCs. The cell subset or site tag for this specimen amounts to: CD45RA+CCR7+. The clonotype originates from a man younger than 35 in good health. Some clones in this sample may be carry-over from other donors' samples. The chain is made from TRBV28 and TRBJ2-1, and TRBD2 matches 7 of the central bases. The nucleotide sequence is TGTGCCAGCAGTACCCGAGGGGCGGGAGTATACAATGAGCAGTTCTTC. Translated, this gives CASSTRGAGVYNEQFF.